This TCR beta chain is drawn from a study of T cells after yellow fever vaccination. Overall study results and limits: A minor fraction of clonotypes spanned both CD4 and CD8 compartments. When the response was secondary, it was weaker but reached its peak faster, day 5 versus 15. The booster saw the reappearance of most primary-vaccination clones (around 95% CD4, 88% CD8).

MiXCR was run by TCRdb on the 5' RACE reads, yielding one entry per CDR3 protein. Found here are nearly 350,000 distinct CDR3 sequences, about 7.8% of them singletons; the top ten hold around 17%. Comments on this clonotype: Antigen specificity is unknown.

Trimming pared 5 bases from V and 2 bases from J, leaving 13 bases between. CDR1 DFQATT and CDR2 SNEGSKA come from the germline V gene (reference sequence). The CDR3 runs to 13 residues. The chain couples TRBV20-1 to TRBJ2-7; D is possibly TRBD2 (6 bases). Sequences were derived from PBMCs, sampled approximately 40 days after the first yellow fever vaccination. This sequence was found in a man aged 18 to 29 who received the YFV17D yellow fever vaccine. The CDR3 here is CSARGTGTYEQYF. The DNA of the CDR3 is TGCAGTGCTCGCGGGACCGGGACCTACGAGCAGTACTTC.